A selection of T cell receptor beta chains follows, all from one sample in a study of T cells in Graves' hyperthyroidism and ophthalmopathy. TCRdb reprocessed the multiplex PCR reads with MiXCR, giving one entry per CDR3 protein. The sample carries approximately 520,000 distinct CDR3 sequences, 20% recorded once. Specimen: blood. These receptors came from a man between 18 and 29 years old with Graves' hyperthyroidism. The CDR3 runs from the conserved cysteine through the conserved F or W. The D gene is left open where the match is weak. Size tells how often a clone was seen (once, few, many) or the class of an expanded clone, and some rows leave it out.

clone_size j_call d_call v_call cdr3_aa cdr3_nt
- TRBJ2-7 - TRBV6-1 CASRMDYSAYEQYF TGTGCCAGCAGAATGGACTATAGCGCATACGAGCAGTACTTC
- TRBJ1-5 - TRBV2 CASSELQGGNQPQHF TGTGCCAGCAGTGAATTACAGGGAGGCAATCAGCCCCAGCATTTT
- TRBJ1-1 TRBD1 TRBV4-1 CASSPPGQQFLAFF TGCGCCAGCAGCCCGCCGGGACAGCAGTTCTTAGCTTTCTTT
many TRBJ1-1 - TRBV30 CASPTGTGNGGTEAFF TGTGCCTCCCCAACAGGGACGGGTAATGGTGGCACTGAAGCTTTCTTT
many TRBJ2-7 - TRBV11-2 CASSQTIGTSTYEQYF TGTGCCAGCAGTCAGACTATCGGGACCTCAACCTACGAGCAGTACTTC
many TRBJ2-5 - TRBV30 CAWSRDRAEETQYF TGTGCCTGGAGCCGGGACCGGGCAGAAGAGACCCAGTACTTC
- TRBJ2-2 TRBD2 TRBV6-5 CASSYSLADLSTGELFF TGTGCCAGCAGTTACTCCCTAGCGGACTTATCGACCGGGGAGCTGTTTTTT
- TRBJ2-2 - TRBV2 CASSQTRSTGELFF TGTGCCAGCAGCCAAACAAGGAGCACCGGGGAGCTGTTTTTT
many TRBJ2-7 TRBD2 TRBV20-1 CSARVLGLAGVASYEQYF TGCAGTGCTAGAGTACTCGGACTAGCGGGGGTAGCCTCCTACGAGCAGTACTTC
many TRBJ1-3 - TRBV6-5 CASSWTSGNTIYF TGTGCCAGCAGTTGGACCTCTGGAAACACCATATATTTT
many TRBJ2-5 TRBD2 TRBV6-1 CASSPRLAGGREMETQYF TGTGCCAGCAGTCCCCGACTAGCGGGGGGGCGTGAGATGGAGACCCAGTACTTC
- TRBJ1-1 TRBD1 TRBV28 CASSPDRKAEDTEAFF TGTGCCAGCAGTCCGGACAGGAAAGCGGAGGACACTGAAGCTTTCTTT
many TRBJ1-1 - TRBV28 CASSLWPNTEAFF TGTGCCAGCAGTTTATGGCCGAACACTGAAGCTTTCTTT
- TRBJ1-1 - TRBV5-1 CAGSLGQGLGTEAFF TGCGCCGGCAGCTTGGGCCAGGGGTTGGGGACTGAAGCTTTCTTT
many TRBJ2-7 TRBD1 TRBV27 CASRSQGASYEQYF TGTGCCAGCAGAAGTCAGGGGGCTTCCTACGAGCAGTACTTC
- TRBJ2-7 TRBD1 TRBV28 CASEARDRIYEQYF TGTGCCAGTGAGGCCCGGGACAGGATCTACGAGCAGTACTTC
many TRBJ2-2 TRBD1 TRBV6-1 CASAGTGFISGELFF TGTGCCAGCGCCGGGACAGGGTTTATATCCGGGGAGCTGTTTTTT
many TRBJ2-7 - TRBV5-5 CASSLTRSAAYEQYF TGTGCCAGCAGCTTGACAAGATCAGCCGCCTACGAGCAGTACTTC
many TRBJ1-2 - TRBV12-5 CASGRDVWWHGDYGYTF TGTGCTAGTGGTAGGGACGTCTGGTGGCACGGTGACTATGGCTACACCTTC
- TRBJ1-2 - TRBV15 CATSRDRGAPNYGYTF TGTGCCACCAGCAGAGATCGGGGGGCTCCTAACTATGGCTACACCTTC
- TRBJ1-1 - TRBV5-1 CASSQRQPPNTEAFF TGCGCCAGCAGCCAGAGACAGCCCCCGAACACTGAAGCTTTCTTT
many TRBJ2-7 - TRBV6-5 CASSYSMNGAVAYEQYF TGTGCCAGCAGTTACTCGATGAACGGGGCAGTAGCCTACGAGCAGTACTTC
few TRBJ2-2 - TRBV2 CASSEAGGATGELFF TGTGCCAGCAGTGAGGCCGGGGGAGCCACCGGGGAGCTGTTTTTT
many TRBJ2-5 - TRBV28 CASSVGGLRETQYF TGTGCCAGCAGCGTGGGGGGCCTGAGGGAGACCCAGTACTTC
- TRBJ2-5 TRBD1 TRBV28 CASSRYDRAQETQYF TGTGCCAGCAGCCGTTATGACAGGGCGCAAGAGACCCAGTACTTC
many TRBJ2-7 - TRBV15 CATSRDPGRVEQYF TGTGCCACCAGCAGAGATCCGGGTAGGGTCGAGCAGTACTTC
many TRBJ1-3 - TRBV7-6 CASSDQFSGNTIYF TGTGCCAGCAGCGACCAATTCTCTGGAAACACCATATATTTT
- TRBJ2-7 - TRBV6-1 CASSESMALSEQYF TGTGCCAGCAGTGAATCGATGGCCCTCTCCGAGCAGTACTTC
many TRBJ2-7 TRBD1 TRBV10-2 CASKPGQGTTYEQYF TGCGCCAGCAAGCCGGGACAGGGGACGACCTACGAGCAGTACTTC
many TRBJ1-2 - TRBV20-1 CSARSGHNTNYGYTF TGCAGTGCTAGATCGGGGCACAATACTAACTATGGCTACACCTTC
many TRBJ1-3 TRBD1 TRBV28 CATGQGLGNTIYF TGTGCCACCGGACAGGGGCTTGGAAACACCATATATTTT
few TRBJ1-6 - TRBV2 CASGTLAGPPLHF TGTGCCAGCGGGACTCTCGCGGGGCCACCCCTCCACTTT
many TRBJ2-5 - TRBV7-8 CASRKQGPETQYF TGTGCCAGCAGGAAACAGGGTCCAGAGACCCAGTACTTC
many TRBJ1-2 - TRBV12-3/TRBV12-4 CASSPTVNGYTF TGTGCCAGCAGCCCGACGGTGAATGGCTACACCTTC
- TRBJ2-3 - TRBV12-3/TRBV12-4 CASTSPGADTQYF TGTGCCAGCACTTCCCCCGGCGCAGATACGCAGTATTTT
many TRBJ1-1 - TRBV28 CASSHRVNTEAFF TGTGCCAGCAGCCATAGAGTGAACACTGAAGCTTTCTTT
- TRBJ1-1 TRBD1 TRBV12-3/TRBV12-4 CASSQGAVTEAFF TGTGCCAGCAGTCAGGGGGCTGTCACTGAAGCTTTCTTT
many TRBJ2-7 - TRBV12-3/TRBV12-4 CASSLARQASYEQYF TGTGCCAGCAGTTTAGCGCGACAGGCCTCCTACGAGCAGTACTTC
few TRBJ2-7 - TRBV18 CASSGRLQTNPRSSYEQYF TGTGCCAGCTCAGGCAGGTTACAGACAAACCCTAGGAGCTCCTACGAGCAGTACTTC
few TRBJ2-7 TRBD1 TRBV5-1 CASSFGTGIPYEQYF TGCGCCAGCAGCTTTGGGACAGGGATCCCCTACGAGCAGTACTTC
- TRBJ1-2 - TRBV10-3 CAISESVQRNGYTF TGTGCCATCAGTGAGTCGGTCCAGCGAAATGGCTACACCTTC
many TRBJ2-7 - TRBV6-5 CASSYPTDQGYEQYF TGTGCCAGCAGTTACCCGACTGATCAGGGATACGAGCAGTACTTC
many TRBJ2-7 - TRBV11-2 CASSLDVLPTYEQYF TGTGCCAGCAGCTTAGATGTCCTACCGACATACGAGCAGTACTTC
- TRBJ2-7 TRBD2 TRBV4-2 CASSQGLRGGYEQYF TGTGCCAGCAGCCAAGGTTTGCGCGGGGGGTACGAGCAGTACTTC
many TRBJ2-5 - TRBV28 CASSPVGEETQYF TGTGCCAGCAGTCCGGTGGGGGAAGAGACCCAGTACTTC
few TRBJ1-5 - TRBV6-1 CASSDWGNSNQPQHF TGTGCCAGCAGTGATTGGGGGAATAGCAATCAGCCCCAGCATTTT
- TRBJ2-7 TRBD2 TRBV5-1 CASSLGGTRGYEQYF TGCGCCAGCAGCTTGGGCGGGACTAGAGGTTACGAGCAGTACTTC
many TRBJ1-2 TRBD1 TRBV24-1 CATSRTGGQPYGYTF TGTGCCACCAGCCGGACAGGGGGACAGCCCTATGGCTACACCTTC
few TRBJ2-5 TRBD2 TRBV12-3/TRBV12-4 CASSRRLAGRNQETQYF TGTGCCAGCAGCCGTCGACTAGCGGGACGAAACCAAGAGACCCAGTACTTC
- TRBJ1-3 - TRBV12-3/TRBV12-4 CASSFGVGRNTIYF TGTGCCAGCAGTTTCGGGGTAGGCCGGAACACCATATATTTT
many TRBJ2-7 - TRBV12-3/TRBV12-4 CASSQPQTYEQYF TGTGCCAGCAGTCAACCCCAGACCTACGAGCAGTACTTC
- TRBJ2-5 - TRBV5-1 CASSLDGGHQETQYF TGCGCCAGCAGCTTGGATGGGGGGCACCAGGAGACCCAGTACTTC
many TRBJ2-7 TRBD1 TRBV7-2 CASSFSGQGYYEQYF TGTGCCAGCAGCTTCTCTGGACAGGGGTATTACGAGCAGTACTTC
- TRBJ1-2 - TRBV5-1 CASSLAGAAGYTF TGCGCCAGCAGCTTGGCGGGAGCGGCTGGCTACACCTTC
many TRBJ1-3 TRBD1 TRBV28 CASNRGNSGNTIYF TGTGCCAGCAACAGGGGTAATTCTGGAAACACCATATATTTT
many TRBJ2-7 - TRBV2 CASSLNRDRVYEQYF TGTGCCAGCAGTCTGAACAGGGATCGAGTTTACGAGCAGTACTTC
many TRBJ1-5 TRBD1 TRBV6-1 CASSGRDRGLRQPQHF TGTGCCAGCAGTGGCCGGGACAGGGGGCTTCGGCAGCCCCAGCATTTT
many TRBJ2-7 - TRBV4-2 CASSLAGREYEQYF TGTGCCAGCAGCCTCGCGGGCAGGGAGTACGAGCAGTACTTC
- TRBJ1-2 - TRBV10-1 CASSESKGSYGYTF TGCGCCAGCAGTGAGTCGAAAGGCAGTTATGGCTACACCTTC
few TRBJ2-3 - TRBV7-9 CASSLTGSDTQYF TGTGCCAGCAGCTTAACGGGGTCCGATACGCAGTATTTT